Sequencing of this T cell receptor beta chain was carried out in a study of blood T cell repertoires in COVID-19. Background on the study: T cells, B-cell-depleted T cells, or PBMCs supplied cDNA or gDNA.

Per the original methods: Reference gene primer amplification gave nucleated cell count estimates. The method was immunoSEQ multiplex PCR; TCRdb's version includes in-frame clones alone and lacks a portion of them. The V and J calls and clone size were taken over from that table, and D and trimming were inferred from the DNA. Of 110,000 to 150,000 clones in the sample, 85% are singletons; the top ten hold about 3.2%. CDR3 size: 19 residues. Germline V gene lookup returns CDR1 SGDLS and CDR2 YYNGEE. V was pared by 0 bases and J by 3 bases, with 22 bases between. The chain links TRBV9 to TRBJ2-1, with D perhaps matching TRBD1 (5 bases). Sequencing used peripheral blood. This TCR was sampled from a man between 50 and 59 years old with acute or convalescent COVID-19. CDR3 residues: CASSVEFRPGQGHYNEQFF. The CDR3 coding sequence is TGTGCCAGCAGCGTAGAGTTCCGGCCAGGCCAGGGCCACTACAATGAGCAGTTCTTC.